This TCR beta chain was sequenced for a study of T cell responses to AZD1222 COVID-19 vaccine. Remarks on this clone: The antigen is not known.

Study-level results: Spike-specific TCR breadth and depth rose after two AZD1222 doses. Recipients of AZD1222 seropositive at baseline numbered only five or six. The donors showed a predominance of white British ancestry and of females, with possible underestimation of clonal diversity. Scientists sampled the repertoires only once the peak T cell response had passed.

This CDR3 has 13 residues. The V gene's germline CDR1 is GTSNPN and CDR2 SVGIG (reference sequence). V was pared by 4 bases and J by 4 bases, with 13 bases between. Some clones are missing from TCRdb's copy, which holds only in-frame ones; the method was immunoSEQ multiplex PCR. The profile shows 80,000 or so clones, 60% to 85% of them singletons. This TCR was sampled from an adult who received the MenACWY meningococcal vaccine as a control. Sequencing was performed on peripheral blood, taken 28 days after the second dose of the MenACWY control vaccine. The gene calls are TRBV30 and TRBJ1-1, with D possibly matching TRBD1 (6 bases). The CDR3 protein is CAWKGGQFTEAFF. The CDR3 DNA reads TGTGCCTGGAAGGGTGGACAGTTCACTGAAGCTTTCTTT. The complete variable domain, with remaining parts taken from reference TRBV30 and TRBJ1-1, reads SQTIHQWPATLVQPVGSPLSLECTVEGTSNPNLYWYRQAAGRGLQLLFYSVGIGQISSEVPQNLSASRPQDRQFILSSKKLLLSDSGFYLCAWKGGQFTEAFFGQGTRLTVV.